The 10 T cell receptor beta chains below come from one sample, sequenced in a study of OX40 agonist ivuxolimab in advanced cancers. Generated by immunoSEQ multiplex PCR, the TCRdb table keeps only in-frame clones and is missing some. Of 43,000 or so clones listed, about 90% are singletons. This specimen was CD4+ or CD8+ T cells sorted from blood, taken in a trial of the OX40 agonist ivuxolimab. Every receptor here comes from an adult with an advanced solid tumor such as melanoma, head and neck, liver or kidney cancer.

V is TRBV15 and J is TRBJ2-7; D ambiguous. CDR1 is LNHNV and CDR2 is YYDKDF in the germline V gene (reference sequence). This CDR3 has 15 residues. Between the trimmed V and J ends, which lost 0 bases and 0 bases, there was a span of 9 bases. The CDR3, as DNA: TGTGCCACCAGCAGAGATCTTAGTATCTCCTACGAGCAGTACTTC. It codes for CATSRDLSISYEQYF.

This clone was picked up a small number of times. The rearrangement links TRBV12-5 to TRBJ2-1; D is undetermined. The CDR3 loop spans 11 amino acids. V lost 7 bases, J lost 8 bases, and 9 bases lay in between. Germline V gene lookup returns CDR1 LGHNT and CDR2 FRNRAP. The CDR3 coding sequence is TGTGCTAGTGCCGAAACCTATGAGCAGTTCTTC. It yields the protein CASAETYEQFF.

The chain employs TRBV7-8 and TRBJ2-2; no firm D call. Germline CDR1 and CDR2: SGHVS and FQNEAQ. The CDR3 has 15 amino acids. Trimming took off 1 base at V and 0 bases at J, with 6 bases between the two ends. The CDR3 here is CASSLVSANTGELFF. In nucleotides, the CDR3 is TGTGCCAGCAGCTTAGTTTCCGCGAACACCGGGGAGCTGTTTTTT.

The chain is built from TRBV18 and TRBJ2-7; D is unclear. V lost 3 bases, J lost 2 bases, and 2 bases lay in between. The germline V gene encodes CDR1 KGHSH and CDR2 LQKENI. The CDR3 runs 11 residues. CDR3 protein: CASSPAYEQYF. The CDR3 coding sequence is TGTGCCAGCTCACCCGCCTACGAGCAGTACTTC.

The chain carries TRBV7-6 and TRBJ1-5; no clear D. Trimming stripped 0 bases from V and 3 bases from J, with 12 bases between. The germline V gene encodes CDR1 SGHVS and CDR2 FNYEAQ. The CDR3 sequence is 16 residues long. CDR3 bases: TGTGCCAGCAGCTTAGCGTACCGTCAGGCCAATCAGCCCCAGCATTTT. Protein: CASSLAYRQANQPQHF.

V is TRBV18 and J is TRBJ2-3, with TRBD2 matching 16 bases. Germline CDR1 reads KGHSH; CDR2 reads LQKENI. The CDR3 is made up of 20 amino acids. V lost 3 bases and J lost 2; bases outside the gene matches: 11. CDR3 residues: CASSPSGTSGRAWFTDTQYF. In DNA, the CDR3 is TGTGCCAGCTCACCGTCCGGGACTAGCGGGAGGGCCTGGTTCACAGATACGCAGTATTTT.

The chain carries TRBV6-6 and TRBJ1-2; tentatively, D is TRBD1 (6 bases). Germline V CDR1 and CDR2: MNHNY, SVGAGI (reference sequence). This CDR3 is 16 amino acids long. Between the trimmed V and J ends, which lost 1 base and 1 base, there was a span of 13 bases. CDR3 nucleotides: TGTGCCAGCAGTTACTTGAGACAGGCGATTAACTATGGCTACACCTTC. Translating it yields CASSYLRQAINYGYTF.

The chain uses TRBV4-3 and TRBJ2-3; 8 bases align to TRBD1. V dropped 0 bases and J dropped 10; count of bases not matched to a gene: 9. CDR3 length equals 15 residues. Germline assignment: CDR1 LGHNA and CDR2 YSLEER. The CDR3 DNA is TGCGCCAGCAGCCAAGAGGGGGACAGGCGGCGGGCGCAGTATTTT. This sequence encodes CASSQEGDRRRAQYF.

This chain joins TRBV7-2 and TRBJ2-3, with D possibly being TRBD1 or TRBD2 (6 bases each). The CDR3 spans 18 residues. The germline V gene has CDR1 SGHTA and CDR2 FQGNSA. Trimming cost V 4 bases and J 0 bases, with 20 bases left between them. The DNA of the CDR3 is TGTGCCAGCAGCTCGGGGGCGGGGCAACTTCCGAGCACAGATACGCAGTATTTT. It specifies CASSSGAGQLPSTDTQYF.

This clone has only a few counts. V is TRBV6-1 and J is TRBJ2-5, with 8 positions matching TRBD2. The CDR3 consists of 15 residues. After removal of 5 bases from V and 5 bases from J, the junction contained 10 bases not matched to a gene. From germline, CDR1 is MNHNS and CDR2 SASEGT. CDR3 sequence reads: CASSMSGGPVETQYF. CDR3 coding DNA: TGTGCCAGCAGTATGTCGGGAGGGCCCGTTGAGACCCAGTACTTC.